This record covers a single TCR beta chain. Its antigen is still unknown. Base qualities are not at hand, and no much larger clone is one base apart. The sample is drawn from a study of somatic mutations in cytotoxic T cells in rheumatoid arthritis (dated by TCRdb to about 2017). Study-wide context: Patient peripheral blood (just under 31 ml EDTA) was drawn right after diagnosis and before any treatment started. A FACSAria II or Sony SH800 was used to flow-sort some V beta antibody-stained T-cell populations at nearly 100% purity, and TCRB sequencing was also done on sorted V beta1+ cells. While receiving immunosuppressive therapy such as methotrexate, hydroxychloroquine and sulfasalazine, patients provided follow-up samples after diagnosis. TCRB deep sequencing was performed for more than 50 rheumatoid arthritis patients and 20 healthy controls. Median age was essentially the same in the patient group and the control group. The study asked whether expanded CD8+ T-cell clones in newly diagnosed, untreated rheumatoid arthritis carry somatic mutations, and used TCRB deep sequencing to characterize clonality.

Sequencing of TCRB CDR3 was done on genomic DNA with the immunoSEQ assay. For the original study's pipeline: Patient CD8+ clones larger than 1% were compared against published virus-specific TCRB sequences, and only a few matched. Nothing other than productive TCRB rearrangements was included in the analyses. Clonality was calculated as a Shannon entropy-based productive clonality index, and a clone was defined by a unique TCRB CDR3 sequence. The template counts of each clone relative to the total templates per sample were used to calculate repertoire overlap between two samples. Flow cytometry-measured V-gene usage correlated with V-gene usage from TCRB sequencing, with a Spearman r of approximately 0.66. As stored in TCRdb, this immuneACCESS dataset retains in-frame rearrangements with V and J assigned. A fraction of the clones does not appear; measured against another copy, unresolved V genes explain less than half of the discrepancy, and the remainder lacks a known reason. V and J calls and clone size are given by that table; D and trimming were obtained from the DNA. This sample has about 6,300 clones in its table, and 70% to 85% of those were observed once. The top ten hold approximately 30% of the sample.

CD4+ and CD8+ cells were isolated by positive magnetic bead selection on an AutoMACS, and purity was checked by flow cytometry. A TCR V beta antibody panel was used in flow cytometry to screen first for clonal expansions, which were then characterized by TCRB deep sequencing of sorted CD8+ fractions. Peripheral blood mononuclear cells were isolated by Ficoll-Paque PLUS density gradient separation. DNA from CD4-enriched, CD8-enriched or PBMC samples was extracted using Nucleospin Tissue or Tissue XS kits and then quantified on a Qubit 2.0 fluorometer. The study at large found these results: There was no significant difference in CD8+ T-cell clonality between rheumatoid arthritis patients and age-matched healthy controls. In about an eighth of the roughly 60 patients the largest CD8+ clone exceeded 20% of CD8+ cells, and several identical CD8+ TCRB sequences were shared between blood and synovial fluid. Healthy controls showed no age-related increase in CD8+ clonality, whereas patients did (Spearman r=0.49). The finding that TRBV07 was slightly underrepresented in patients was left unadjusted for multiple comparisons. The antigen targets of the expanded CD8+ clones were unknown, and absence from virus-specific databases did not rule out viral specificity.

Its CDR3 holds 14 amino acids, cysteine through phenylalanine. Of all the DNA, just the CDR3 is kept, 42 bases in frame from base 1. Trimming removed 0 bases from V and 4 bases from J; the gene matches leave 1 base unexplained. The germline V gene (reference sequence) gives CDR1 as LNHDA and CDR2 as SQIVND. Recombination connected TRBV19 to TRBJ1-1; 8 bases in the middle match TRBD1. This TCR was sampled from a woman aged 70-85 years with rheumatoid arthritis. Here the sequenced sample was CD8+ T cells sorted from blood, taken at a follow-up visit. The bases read TGTGCCAGTAGTATAGACACAGGGGGCACTGAAGCTTTCTTT. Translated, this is CASSIDTGGTEAFF.